This T cell receptor (beta chain) stems from a study of T cell responses to AZD1222 COVID-19 vaccine. Looking at the study overall: Second-dose intervals near 4 or 12 weeks were combined. Overall study results and limits: Recipients of two AZD1222 doses showed rising Spike-specific TCR breadth and depth. White British donors predominated, females outnumbered males, and clonal diversity was possibly underestimated. Every sample of the repertoires postdated the peak T cell response.

Deletions cut 2 bases from V and 0 bases from J, with 10 bases between. Germline V gene lookup returns CDR1 KGHSH and CDR2 LQKENI. The CDR3 sequence is 15 residues long. For this clone: Its antigen is unidentified.

The assay was immunoSEQ multiplex PCR, and TCRdb's table has in-frame clones only and misses some. The table has approximately 120,000 clones, less than 90% seen once. The clonotype was recovered from an adult in good health. Sample: peripheral blood, taken on day 0 of AZD1222 vaccination. The chain uses TRBV18 and TRBJ1-2; TRBD1 might be the D (5 bases). The CDR3 nucleotides read TGTGCCAGCTCACCAACCGAAGGGGCTAACTATGGCTACACCTTC. Encoded protein: CASSPTEGANYGYTF.